This TCR beta chain appears in the sequencing data of a study of CD8 T cells in ankylosing spondylitis. Between the trimmed V and J ends, which lost 6 bases and 2 bases, there was a span of 8 bases. There are 12 residues in the CDR3. This clonotype was observed many times. MiXCR, applied by TCRdb to the 5' RACE reads, yields one record per CDR3 protein. The sample lists more than 150,000 distinct CDR3 sequences; roughly 10% were seen once. This clonotype originated in a male donor with ankylosing spondylitis or in good health (not recorded which). The gene calls are TRBV12-3 or TRBV12-4 and TRBJ2-7, with D unresolved. Sequencing used blood, either unsorted or a sorted T cell fraction (not recorded which). Written as DNA, the CDR3 is TGTGCCAGCAGCTTCCAGCCCTACGAGCAGTACTTC. Translated, it gives CASSFQPYEQYF.